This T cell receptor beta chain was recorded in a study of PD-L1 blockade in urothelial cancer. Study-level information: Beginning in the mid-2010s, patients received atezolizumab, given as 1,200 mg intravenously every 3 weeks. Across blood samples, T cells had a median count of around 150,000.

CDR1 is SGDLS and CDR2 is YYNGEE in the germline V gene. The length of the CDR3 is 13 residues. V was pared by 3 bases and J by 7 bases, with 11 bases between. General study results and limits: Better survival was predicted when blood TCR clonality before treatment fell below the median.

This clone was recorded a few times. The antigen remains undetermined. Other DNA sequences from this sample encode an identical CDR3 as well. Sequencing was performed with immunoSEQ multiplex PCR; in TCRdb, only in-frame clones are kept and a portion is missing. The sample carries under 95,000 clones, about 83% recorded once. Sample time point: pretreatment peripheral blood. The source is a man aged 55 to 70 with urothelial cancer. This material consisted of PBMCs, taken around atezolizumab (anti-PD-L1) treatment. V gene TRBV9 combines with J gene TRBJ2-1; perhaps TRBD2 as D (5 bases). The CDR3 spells CASSASRGNEQFF. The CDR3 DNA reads TGTGCCAGCAGCGCCAGCAGAGGGAATGAGCAGTTCTTC.